These 6 T cell receptor beta chains were sequenced from one sample in a study of technical replicates of blood from a handful of donors (dated by TCRdb to the late 2010s). The method behind the library was the immunoSEQ multiplex PCR assay. TCRdb holds this immuneACCESS table with in-frame rearrangements only. Some clones are missing; in checked studies, unresolved V genes explain under half, and the rest has no known cause. The sample table lists roughly 100,000 clones, almost 96% of them with a count of one. Around 0.24% of the sample lies in the top ten. Sequenced: T cells isolated from PBMCs. All receptors come from a human donor in good health.

V gene TRBV18 combines with J gene TRBJ1-2; D is ambiguous. The germline CDR1 and CDR2 sequences are KGHSH and LQKENI. Trimming stripped 5 bases from V and 0 bases from J, with 10 bases between. This CDR3 is 14 amino acids long. CDR3 DNA: TGTGCCAGCTCAAGCCGCTTATCTAACTATGGCTACACCTTC. Protein sequence: CASSSRLSNYGYTF.

The V gene is TRBV27, the J gene TRBJ1-3; unclear D gene. CDR1 and CDR2 (germline): MNHEY, SMNVEV (reference sequence). This CDR3 is 14 amino acids long. Trimming left V 5 bases short and J 0 bases short, with 8 bases between. In DNA form, the CDR3 reads TGTGCCAGCAGTCCCTTCTCCTCTGGAAACACCATATATTTT. Residues: CASSPFSSGNTIYF.

The genes are TRBV13 and TRBJ2-4; TRBD1 aligns across 7 bases. Per germline, CDR1 PRHDT and CDR2 FYEKMQ (reference sequence). CDR3 length: 15 amino acids. V lost 5 bases and J lost 1; bases outside the gene matches: 5. CDR3 region: CASSPQGSAKNIQYF. For the CDR3, the DNA is TGTGCCAGCAGCCCACAGGGGAGTGCCAAAAACATTCAGTACTTC.

The CDR3 bases are TGTGCCAGCAGCGTAGTTGGAGGAGGGGAAGCTTTCTTT. As protein: CASSVVGGGEAFF. The V gene is TRBV9, the J gene TRBJ1-1; D remains unclear. Germline V gives CDR1 SGDLS, CDR2 YYNGEE. The V and J ends lost 0 bases and 8 bases respectively, with 11 bases between them. The CDR3 loop spans 13 amino acids.

The rearrangement uses TRBV5-4 and TRBJ2-3; D uncertain. Trimming pared 1 base from V and 4 bases from J, leaving 4 bases between. The V gene's germline CDR1 is SGHNT and CDR2 YYREEE (reference sequence). CDR3 length equals 12 residues. CDR3 residues: CASSLWPDTQYF. The CDR3 DNA reads TGTGCCAGCAGCTTGTGGCCAGATACGCAGTATTTT.

The chain has TRBV7-9 and TRBJ1-3; D gene uncertain. This CDR3 contains 14 residues. The V gene lost 6 bases and the J gene lost 0 bases, with 9 bases spanning the gap. Germline V lookup: CDR1 SEHNR, CDR2 FQNEAQ (reference sequence). The CDR3 protein is CASRSTFSGNTIYF. The DNA for the CDR3 is TGTGCCAGCAGATCCACTTTCTCTGGAAACACCATATATTTT.